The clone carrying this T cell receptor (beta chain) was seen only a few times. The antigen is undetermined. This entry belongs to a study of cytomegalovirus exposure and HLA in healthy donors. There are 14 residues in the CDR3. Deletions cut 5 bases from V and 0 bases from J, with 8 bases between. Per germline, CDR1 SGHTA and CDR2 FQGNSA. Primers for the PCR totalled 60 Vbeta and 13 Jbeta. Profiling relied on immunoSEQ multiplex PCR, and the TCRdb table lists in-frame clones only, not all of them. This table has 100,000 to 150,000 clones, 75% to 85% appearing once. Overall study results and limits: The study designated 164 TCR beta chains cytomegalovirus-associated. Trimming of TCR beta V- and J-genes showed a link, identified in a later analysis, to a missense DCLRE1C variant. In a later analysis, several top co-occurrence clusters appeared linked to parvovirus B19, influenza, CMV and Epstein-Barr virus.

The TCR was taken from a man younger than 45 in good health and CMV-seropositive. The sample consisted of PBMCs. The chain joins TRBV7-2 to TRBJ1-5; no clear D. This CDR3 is CASSPPNSNQPQHF. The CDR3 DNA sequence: TGTGCCAGCAGCCCCCCCAATAGCAATCAGCCCCAGCATTTT.